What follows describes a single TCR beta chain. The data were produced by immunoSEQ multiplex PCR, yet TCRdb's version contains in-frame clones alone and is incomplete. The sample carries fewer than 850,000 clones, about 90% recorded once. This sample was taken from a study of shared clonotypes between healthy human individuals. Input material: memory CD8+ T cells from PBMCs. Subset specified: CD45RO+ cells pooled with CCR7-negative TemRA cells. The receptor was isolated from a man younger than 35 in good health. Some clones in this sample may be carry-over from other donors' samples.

In DNA, the CDR3 is TGTGCCAGCAGCCTAGGAACTCAGGGCCCGGAGTACGAGCAGTACTTC. Translating it yields CASSLGTQGPEYEQYF. The rearrangement uses TRBV28 and TRBJ2-7; weak D call: TRBD1 (5 bases). The V end lost 6 bases, the J end lost 4 bases, and 22 bases lay between the germline ends. Germline V CDR1 and CDR2: MDHEN, SYDVKM. The CDR3 covers 16 residues. Variable domain in full (rest from reference TRBV28 and TRBJ2-7): DVKVTQSSRYLVKRTGEKVFLECVQDMDHENMFWYRQDPGLGLRLIYFSYDVKMKEKGDIPEGYSVSREKKERFSLILESASTNQTSMYLCASSLGTQGPEYEQYFGPGTRLTVT.